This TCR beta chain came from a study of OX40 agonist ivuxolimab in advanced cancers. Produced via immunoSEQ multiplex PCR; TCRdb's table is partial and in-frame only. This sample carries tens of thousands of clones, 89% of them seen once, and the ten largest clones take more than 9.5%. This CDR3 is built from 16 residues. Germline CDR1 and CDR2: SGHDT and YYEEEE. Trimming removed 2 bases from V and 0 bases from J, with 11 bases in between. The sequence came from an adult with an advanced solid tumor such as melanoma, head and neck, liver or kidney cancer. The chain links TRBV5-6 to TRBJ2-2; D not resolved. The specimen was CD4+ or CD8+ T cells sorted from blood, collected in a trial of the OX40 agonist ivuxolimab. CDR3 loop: CASSFGPTANTGELFF. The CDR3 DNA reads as TGTGCCAGCAGCTTCGGACCGACGGCGAACACCGGGGAGCTGTTTTTT.